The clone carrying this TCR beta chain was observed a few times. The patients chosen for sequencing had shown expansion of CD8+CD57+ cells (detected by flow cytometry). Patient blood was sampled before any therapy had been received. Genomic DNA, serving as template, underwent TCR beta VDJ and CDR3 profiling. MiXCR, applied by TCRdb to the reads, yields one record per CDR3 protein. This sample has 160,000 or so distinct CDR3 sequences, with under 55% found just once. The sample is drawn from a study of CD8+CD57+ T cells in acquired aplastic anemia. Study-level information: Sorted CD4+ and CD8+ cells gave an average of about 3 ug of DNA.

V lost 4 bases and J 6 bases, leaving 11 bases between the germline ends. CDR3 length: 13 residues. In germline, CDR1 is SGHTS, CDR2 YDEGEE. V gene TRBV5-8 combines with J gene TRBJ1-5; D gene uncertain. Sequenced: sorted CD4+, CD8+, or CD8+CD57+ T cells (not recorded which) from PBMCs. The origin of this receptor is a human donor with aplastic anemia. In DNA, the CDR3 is TGTGCCAGCAGCCCCCGGGAGTCTCAGCCCCAGCATTTT. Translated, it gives CASSPRESQPQHF.